This TCR beta chain was profiled in a study of a mutant IDH1 vaccine in newly diagnosed glioma. At the level of the study: It was radiotherapy, temozolomide, or both that patients received previously, with most receiving both.

Germline-derived CDR1 and CDR2 are MGHRA and YSYEKL. V was trimmed by 2 bases and J by 2 bases, leaving 18 bases between them. This CDR3 contains 17 residues. The data were produced by immunoSEQ multiplex PCR, yet TCRdb's version contains in-frame clones alone and is incomplete. This sample yields about 34,000 clones, of which around 90% are seen a single time; 5% to 6% belongs to the top ten. Time point reported: week 47, end of study. In the vaccine, a single dose held 300 ug of the mutant IDH1 20-mer peptide, along with topical imiquimod. This clone appeared once. The antigen is unknown. The TCR sequence derives from a woman aged 40 to 50 with glioma. The chain has TRBV4-1 and TRBJ1-1; D is undetermined. The sequences come from PBMCs, collected from a glioma patient whose treatment included an IDH1 peptide vaccine. CDR3 protein: CASSQPLAGRVNTEAFF. The CDR3 coding sequence is TGCGCCAGCAGCCAACCCCTGGCGGGCAGAGTTAACACTGAAGCTTTCTTT.